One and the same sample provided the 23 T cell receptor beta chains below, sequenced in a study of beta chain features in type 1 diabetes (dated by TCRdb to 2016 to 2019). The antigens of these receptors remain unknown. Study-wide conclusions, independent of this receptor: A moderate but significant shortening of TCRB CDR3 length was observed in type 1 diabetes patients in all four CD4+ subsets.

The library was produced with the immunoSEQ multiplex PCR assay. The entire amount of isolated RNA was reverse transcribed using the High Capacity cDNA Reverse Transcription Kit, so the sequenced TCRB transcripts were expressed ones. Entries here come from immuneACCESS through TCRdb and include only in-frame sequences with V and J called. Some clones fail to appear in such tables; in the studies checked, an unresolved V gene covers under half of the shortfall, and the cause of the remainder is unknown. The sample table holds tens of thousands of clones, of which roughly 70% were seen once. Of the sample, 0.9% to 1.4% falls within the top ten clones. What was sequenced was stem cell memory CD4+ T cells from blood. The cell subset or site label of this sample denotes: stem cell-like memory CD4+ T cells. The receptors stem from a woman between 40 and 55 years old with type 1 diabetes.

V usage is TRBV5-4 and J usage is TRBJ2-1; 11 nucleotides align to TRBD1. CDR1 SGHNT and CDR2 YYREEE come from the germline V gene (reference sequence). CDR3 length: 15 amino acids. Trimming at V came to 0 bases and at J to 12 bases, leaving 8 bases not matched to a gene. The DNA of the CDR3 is TGTGCCAGCAGCTTGGGTGGGACAGGGGGGGTCGGGCAGTTCTTC. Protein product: CASSLGGTGGVGQFF.

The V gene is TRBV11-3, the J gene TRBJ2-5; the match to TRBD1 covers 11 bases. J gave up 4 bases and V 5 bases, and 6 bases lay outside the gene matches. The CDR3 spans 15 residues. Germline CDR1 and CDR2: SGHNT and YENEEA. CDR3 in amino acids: CASSPWTGGLETQYF. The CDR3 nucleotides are TGTGCCAGCAGCCCCTGGACAGGGGGCTTAGAGACCCAGTACTTC.

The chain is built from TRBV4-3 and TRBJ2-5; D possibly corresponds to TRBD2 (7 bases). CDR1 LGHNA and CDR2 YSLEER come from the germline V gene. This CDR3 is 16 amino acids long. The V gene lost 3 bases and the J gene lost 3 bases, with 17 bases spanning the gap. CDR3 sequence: CASSQQQGRGEETQYF. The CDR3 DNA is TGCGCCAGCAGCCAGCAGCAAGGGAGGGGGGAAGAGACCCAGTACTTC.

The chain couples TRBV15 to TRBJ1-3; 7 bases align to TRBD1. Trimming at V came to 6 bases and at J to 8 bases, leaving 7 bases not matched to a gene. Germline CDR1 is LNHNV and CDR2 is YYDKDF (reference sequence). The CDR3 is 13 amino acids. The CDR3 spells CATSPGQLDTIYF. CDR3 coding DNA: TGTGCCACCAGTCCGGGACAGCTAGACACCATATATTTT. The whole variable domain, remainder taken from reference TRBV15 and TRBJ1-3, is DAMVIQNPRYQVTQFGKPVTLSCSQTLNHNVMYWYQQKSSQAPKLLFHYYDKDFNNEADTPDNFQSRRPNTSFCFLDIRSPGLGDTAMYLCATSPGQLDTIYFGEGSWLTVV.

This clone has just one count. The CDR3 sequence: CASSRQGSWDGYTF. DNA of the CDR3: TGTGCCAGCAGTCGACAGGGGTCCTGGGATGGCTACACCTTC. V usage is TRBV9 and J usage is TRBJ1-2; the match to TRBD1 covers 8 bases. The CDR3 length is 14 residues. V lost 5 bases and J lost 6; bases outside the gene matches: 9. CDR1 SGDLS and CDR2 YYNGEE come from the germline V gene. Using reference TRBV9 and TRBJ1-2 for the parts outside the CDR3, the full variable domain is DSGVTQTPKHLITATGQRVTLRCSPRSGDLSVYWYQQSLDQGLQFLIQYYNGEERAKGNILERFSAQQFPDLHSELNLSSLELGDSALYFCASSRQGSWDGYTFGSGTRLTVV.

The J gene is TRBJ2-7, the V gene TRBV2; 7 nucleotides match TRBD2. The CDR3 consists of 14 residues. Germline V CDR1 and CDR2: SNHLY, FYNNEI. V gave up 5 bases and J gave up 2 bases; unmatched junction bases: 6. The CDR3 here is CASSPTSRTYEQYF. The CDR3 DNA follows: TGTGCCAGCAGTCCGACTAGCCGAACCTACGAGCAGTACTTC.

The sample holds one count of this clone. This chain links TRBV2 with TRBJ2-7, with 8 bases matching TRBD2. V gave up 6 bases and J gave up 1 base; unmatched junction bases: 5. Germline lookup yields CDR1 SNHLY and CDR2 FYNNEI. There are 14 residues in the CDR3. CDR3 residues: CASSVSGSSYEQYF. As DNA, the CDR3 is TGTGCCAGCAGCGTGAGCGGGAGTTCCTACGAGCAGTACTTC.

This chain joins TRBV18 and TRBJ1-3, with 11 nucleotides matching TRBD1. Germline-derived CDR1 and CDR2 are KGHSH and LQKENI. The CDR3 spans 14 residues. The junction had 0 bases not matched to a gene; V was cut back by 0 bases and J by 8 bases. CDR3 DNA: TGTGCCAGCTCACCACCGGGACAGGGGGACACCATATATTTT. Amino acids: CASSPPGQGDTIYF. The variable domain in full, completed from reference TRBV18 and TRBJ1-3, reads NAGVMQNPRHLVRRRGQEARLRCSPMKGHSHVYWYRQLPEEGLKFMVYLQKENIIDESGMPKERFSAEFPKEGPSILRIQQVVRGDSAAYFCASSPPGQGDTIYFGEGSWLTVV.

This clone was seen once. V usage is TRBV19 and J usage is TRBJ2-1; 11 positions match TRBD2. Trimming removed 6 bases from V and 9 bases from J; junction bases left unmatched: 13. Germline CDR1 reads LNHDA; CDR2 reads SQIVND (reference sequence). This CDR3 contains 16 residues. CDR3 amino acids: CASSELAGVILGEQFF. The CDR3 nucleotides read TGTGCCAGTAGCGAACTAGCGGGAGTCATTTTAGGTGAGCAGTTCTTC.

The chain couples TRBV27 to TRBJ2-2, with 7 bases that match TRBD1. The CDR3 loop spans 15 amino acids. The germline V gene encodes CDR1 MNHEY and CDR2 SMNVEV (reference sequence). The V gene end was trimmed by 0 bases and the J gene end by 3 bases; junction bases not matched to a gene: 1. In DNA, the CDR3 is TGTGCCAGCAGTTTATCACAGGGGCACACCGGGGAGCTGTTTTTT. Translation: CASSLSQGHTGELFF.

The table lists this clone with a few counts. CDR3 bases: TGTGCCAGCAGCGGACAGGGAGTGGATGAGCAGTTCTTC. Translated, it gives CASSGQGVDEQFF. J is TRBJ2-1 and V is TRBV7-2, with TRBD1 identical over 8 bases. With 5 bases clipped from V and 8 bases from J, the junction kept 5 bases outside the gene matches. CDR3 length: 13 amino acids. Per germline, CDR1 SGHTA and CDR2 FQGNSA. Based on the CDR3 plus reference TRBV7-2 and TRBJ2-1, the full variable domain is GAGVSQSPSNKVTEKGKDVELRCDPISGHTALYWYRQSLGQGLEFLIYFQGNSAPDKSGLPSDRFSAERTGGSVSTLTIQRTQQEDSAVYLCASSGQGVDEQFFGPGTRLTVL.

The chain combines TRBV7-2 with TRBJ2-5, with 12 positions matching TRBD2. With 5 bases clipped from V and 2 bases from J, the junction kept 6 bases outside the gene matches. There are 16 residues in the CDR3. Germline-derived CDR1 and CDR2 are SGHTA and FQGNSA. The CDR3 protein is CASSLRLAGVQETQYF. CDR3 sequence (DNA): TGTGCCAGCAGCCTGAGACTAGCGGGGGTACAAGAGACCCAGTACTTC.

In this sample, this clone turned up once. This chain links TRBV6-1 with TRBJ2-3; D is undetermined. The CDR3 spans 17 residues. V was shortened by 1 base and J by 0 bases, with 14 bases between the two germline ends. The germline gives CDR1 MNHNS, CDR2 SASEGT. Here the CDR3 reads CASSEVGRNPSTDTQYF. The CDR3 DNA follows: TGTGCCAGCAGTGAAGTCGGCAGGAACCCTAGCACAGATACGCAGTATTTT.

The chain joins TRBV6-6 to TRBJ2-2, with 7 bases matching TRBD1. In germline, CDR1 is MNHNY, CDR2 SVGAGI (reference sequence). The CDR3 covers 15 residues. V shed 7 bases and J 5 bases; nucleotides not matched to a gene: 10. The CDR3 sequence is CASNGQDRGTGELFF. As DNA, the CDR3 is TGTGCCAGCAACGGACAGGATAGAGGAACCGGGGAGCTGTTTTTT.

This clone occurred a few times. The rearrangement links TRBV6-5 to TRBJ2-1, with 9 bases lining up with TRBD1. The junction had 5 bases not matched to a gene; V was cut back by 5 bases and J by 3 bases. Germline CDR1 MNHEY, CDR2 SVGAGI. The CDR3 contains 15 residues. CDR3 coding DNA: TGTGCCAGCAGTCCCCCGGGACAGGGCTACAATGAGCAGTTCTTC. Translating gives CASSPPGQGYNEQFF.

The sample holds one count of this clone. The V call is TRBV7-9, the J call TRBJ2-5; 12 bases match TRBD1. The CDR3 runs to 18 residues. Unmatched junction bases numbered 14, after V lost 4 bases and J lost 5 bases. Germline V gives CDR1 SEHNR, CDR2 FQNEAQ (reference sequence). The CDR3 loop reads CASSSGQGAGSSGETQYF. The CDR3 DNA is TGTGCCAGCAGCTCGGGACAGGGGGCCGGTTCGTCCGGGGAGACCCAGTACTTC.

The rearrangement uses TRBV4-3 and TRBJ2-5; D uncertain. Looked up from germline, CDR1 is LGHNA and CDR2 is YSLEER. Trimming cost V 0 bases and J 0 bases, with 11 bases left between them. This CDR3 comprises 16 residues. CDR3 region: CASSQDWADNQETQYF. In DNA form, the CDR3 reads TGCGCCAGCAGCCAAGATTGGGCAGACAACCAAGAGACCCAGTACTTC.

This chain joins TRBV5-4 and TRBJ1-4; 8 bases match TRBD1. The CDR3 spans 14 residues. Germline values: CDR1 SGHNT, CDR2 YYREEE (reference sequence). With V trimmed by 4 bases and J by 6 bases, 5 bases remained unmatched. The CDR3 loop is CASSHTGGDEKLFF. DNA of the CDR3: TGTGCCAGCAGCCATACAGGGGGAGATGAAAAACTGTTTTTT.

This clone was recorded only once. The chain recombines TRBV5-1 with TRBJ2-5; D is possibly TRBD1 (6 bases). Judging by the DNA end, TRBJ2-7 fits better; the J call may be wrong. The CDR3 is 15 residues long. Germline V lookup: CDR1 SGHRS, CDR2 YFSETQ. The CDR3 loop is CASSRTGTGSYEQYF. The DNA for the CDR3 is TGCGCCAGCAGTCGTACAGGGACCGGGTCCTACGAGCAGTACTTC.

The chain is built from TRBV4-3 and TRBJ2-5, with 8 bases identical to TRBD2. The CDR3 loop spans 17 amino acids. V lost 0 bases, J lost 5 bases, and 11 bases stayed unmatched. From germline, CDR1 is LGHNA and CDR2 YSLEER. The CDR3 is CASSQEGGAGVGETQYF. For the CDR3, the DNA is TGCGCCAGCAGCCAAGAGGGAGGAGCGGGAGTTGGGGAGACCCAGTACTTC.

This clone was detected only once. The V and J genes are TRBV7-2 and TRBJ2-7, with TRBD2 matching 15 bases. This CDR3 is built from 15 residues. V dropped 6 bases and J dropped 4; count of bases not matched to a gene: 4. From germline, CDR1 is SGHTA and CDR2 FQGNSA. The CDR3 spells CASRRGLAGGYEQYF. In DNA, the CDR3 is TGTGCCAGCAGAAGGGGACTAGCGGGAGGATACGAGCAGTACTTC. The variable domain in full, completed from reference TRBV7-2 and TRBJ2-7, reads GAGVSQSPSNKVTEKGKDVELRCDPISGHTALYWYRQSLGQGLEFLIYFQGNSAPDKSGLPSDRFSAERTGGSVSTLTIQRTQQEDSAVYLCASRRGLAGGYEQYFGPGTRLTVT.

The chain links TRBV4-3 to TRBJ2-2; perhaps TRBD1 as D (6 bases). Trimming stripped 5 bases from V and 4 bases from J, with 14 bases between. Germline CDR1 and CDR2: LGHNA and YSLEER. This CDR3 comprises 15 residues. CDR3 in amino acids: CASSSQGRGTGELFF. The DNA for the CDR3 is TGCGCCAGCAGCTCACAGGGTCGGGGCACCGGGGAGCTGTTTTTT.

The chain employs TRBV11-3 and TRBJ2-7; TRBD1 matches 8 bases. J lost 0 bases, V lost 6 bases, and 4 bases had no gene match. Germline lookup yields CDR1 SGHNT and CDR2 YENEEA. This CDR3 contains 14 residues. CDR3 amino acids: CASSSGTGSYEQYF. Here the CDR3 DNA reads TGTGCCAGCAGTTCCGGGACAGGCTCCTACGAGCAGTACTTC.